This T cell receptor (beta chain) is drawn from a study of cytomegalovirus exposure and HLA in healthy donors. About the research overall: In an earlier analysis, 90 million to 120 million unique TCR beta sequences were found from 200 million or so T cells. Roughly 86 million unique TCRs from HLA-typed donors made up an early data release.

V was shortened by 1 base and J by 9 bases, with 10 bases between the two germline ends. The CDR3 spans 13 residues. CDR1 SEHNR and CDR2 FQNEAQ come from the germline V gene (reference sequence). The PCR used 60 Vbeta and 13 Jbeta primers. Profiled with immunoSEQ multiplex PCR; TCRdb holds only in-frame clones, not every one. The sample comprises around 100,000 clones, 79% of which are singletons, and 3.1% rests with the top ten. The clonotype originates from a woman aged 40 to 50 in good health and CMV-seronegative. The rearrangement joins TRBV7-9 to TRBJ2-1; weak D call: TRBD1 (5 bases). The sample consisted of PBMCs. The CDR3 here is CASSLETDGEQFF. The CDR3 coding sequence is TGTGCCAGCAGCTTAGAGACAGATGGTGAGCAGTTCTTC.